This TCR beta chain was sequenced in a study of cytomegalovirus exposure and HLA in healthy donors. Overall study findings and caveats: The authors excluded some V segments, including TRBV6-2 and TRBV6-3, as indistinguishable. HLA alleles were associated with 15,000 to 20,000 TCR beta sequences in a later analysis at 0.05 false discovery rate. The study designated around 150 TCR beta chains cytomegalovirus-associated.

The ends were cut back, 0 bases at V and 1 base at J, with 6 bases in the middle. Germline CDR1 LNHNV, CDR2 YYDKDF (reference sequence). The CDR3 sequence is 14 residues long. About this clone itself: What it recognizes is unknown.

Primers included in the PCR were 60 Vbeta and 13 Jbeta primers. Sequencing was performed with immunoSEQ multiplex PCR; in TCRdb, only in-frame clones are kept and a portion is missing. The table shows roughly 130,000 clones, with about 66% occurring only once. This clonotype originated in a male donor in good health and CMV-seronegative. The chain is built from TRBV15 and TRBJ1-1; D gene uncertain. Source material: PBMCs. The CDR3 region has the DNA TGTGCCACCAGCAGAGATCTCGGGAACACTGAAGCTTTCTTT. Its protein is CATSRDLGNTEAFF.